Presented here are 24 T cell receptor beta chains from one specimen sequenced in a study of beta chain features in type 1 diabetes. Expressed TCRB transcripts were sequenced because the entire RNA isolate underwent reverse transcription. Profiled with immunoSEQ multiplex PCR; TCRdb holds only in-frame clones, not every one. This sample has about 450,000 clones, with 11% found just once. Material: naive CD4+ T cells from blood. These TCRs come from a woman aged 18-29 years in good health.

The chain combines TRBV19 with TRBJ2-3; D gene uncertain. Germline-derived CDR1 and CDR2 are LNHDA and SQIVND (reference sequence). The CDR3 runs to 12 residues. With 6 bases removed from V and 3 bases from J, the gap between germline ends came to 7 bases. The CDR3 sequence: CASSRLTDTQYF. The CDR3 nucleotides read TGTGCCAGTAGCCGCCTGACAGATACGCAGTATTTT.

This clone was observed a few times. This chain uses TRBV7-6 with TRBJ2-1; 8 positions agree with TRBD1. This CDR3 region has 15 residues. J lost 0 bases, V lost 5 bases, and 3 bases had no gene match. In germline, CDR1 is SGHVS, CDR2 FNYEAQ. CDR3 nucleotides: TGTGCCAGCAGCGGTGGACAGGGCTCCTACAATGAGCAGTTCTTC. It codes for CASSGGQGSYNEQFF.

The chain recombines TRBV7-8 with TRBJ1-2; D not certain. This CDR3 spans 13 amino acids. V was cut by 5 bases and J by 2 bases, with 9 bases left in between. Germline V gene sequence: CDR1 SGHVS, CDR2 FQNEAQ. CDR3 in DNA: TGTGCCAGCAGCCGTACAGAAAACTATGGCTACACCTTC. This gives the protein CASSRTENYGYTF. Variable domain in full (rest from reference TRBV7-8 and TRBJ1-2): GAGVSQSPRYKVAKRGQDVALRCDPISGHVSLFWYQQALGQGPEFLTYFQNEAQLDKSGLPSDRFFAERPEGSVSTLKIQRTQQEDSAVYLCASSRTENYGYTFGSGTRLTVV.

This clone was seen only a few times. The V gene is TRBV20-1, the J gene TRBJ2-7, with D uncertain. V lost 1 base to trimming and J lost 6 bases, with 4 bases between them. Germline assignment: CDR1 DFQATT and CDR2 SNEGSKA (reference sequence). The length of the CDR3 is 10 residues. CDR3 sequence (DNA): TGCAGTGCTAGAGTGGGCGAGCAGTACTTC. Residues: CSARVGEQYF.

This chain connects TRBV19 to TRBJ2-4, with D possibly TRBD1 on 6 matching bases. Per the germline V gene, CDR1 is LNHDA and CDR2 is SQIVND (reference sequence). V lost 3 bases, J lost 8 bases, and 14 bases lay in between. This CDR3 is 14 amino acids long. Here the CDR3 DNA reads TGTGCCAGTAGTATGTCGGCAGGGGTGGACATTCAGTACTTC. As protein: CASSMSAGVDIQYF.

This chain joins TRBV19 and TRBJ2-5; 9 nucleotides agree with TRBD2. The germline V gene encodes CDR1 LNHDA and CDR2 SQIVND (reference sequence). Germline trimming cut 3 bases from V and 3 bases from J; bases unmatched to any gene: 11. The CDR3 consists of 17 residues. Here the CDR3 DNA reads TGTGCCAGTAGTATTAGGAGCGGGAGGACCAAAGAAGAGACCCAGTACTTC. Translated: CASSIRSGRTKEETQYF.

The CDR3 nucleotides are TGTGCCAGCAGCCCCCGGAGAGGCAGCACAGATACGCAGTATTTT. Amino acid sequence: CASSPRRGSTDTQYF. The chain is built from TRBV7-6 and TRBJ2-3; D not resolved. Deletions cut 5 bases from V and 0 bases from J, with 12 bases between. In germline, CDR1 is SGHVS, CDR2 FNYEAQ. This CDR3 has 15 residues.

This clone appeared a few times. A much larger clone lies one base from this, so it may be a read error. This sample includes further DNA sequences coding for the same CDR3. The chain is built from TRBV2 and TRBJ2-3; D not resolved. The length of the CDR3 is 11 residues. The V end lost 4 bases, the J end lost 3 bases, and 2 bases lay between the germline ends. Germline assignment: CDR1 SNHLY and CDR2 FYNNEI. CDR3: CASSATDTQYF. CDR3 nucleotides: TGTGCCAGCAGTGCGACAGATACGCAGTATTTT.

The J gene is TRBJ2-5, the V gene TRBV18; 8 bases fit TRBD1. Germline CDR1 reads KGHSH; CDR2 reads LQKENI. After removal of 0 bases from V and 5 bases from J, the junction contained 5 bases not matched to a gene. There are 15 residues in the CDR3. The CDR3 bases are TGTGCCAGCTCACCACCACAGGGGGTGAGGGAGACCCAGTACTTC. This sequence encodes CASSPPQGVRETQYF.

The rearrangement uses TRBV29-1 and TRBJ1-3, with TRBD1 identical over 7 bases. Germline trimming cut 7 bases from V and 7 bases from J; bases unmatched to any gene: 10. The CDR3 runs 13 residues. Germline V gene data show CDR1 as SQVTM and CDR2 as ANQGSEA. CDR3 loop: CSAGTVGKNTIYF. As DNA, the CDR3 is TGCAGCGCTGGGACAGTAGGAAAGAACACCATATATTTT.

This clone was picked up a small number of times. As DNA, the CDR3 is TGCAGCGTTTCGAACACCGATAGCAATCAGCCCCAGCATTTT. It specifies CSVSNTDSNQPQHF. The chain joins TRBV29-1 to TRBJ1-5; D call uncertain. Germline V gives CDR1 SQVTM, CDR2 ANQGSEA. CDR3 length: 14 amino acids. V gave up 5 bases and J gave up 0 bases, with 11 bases separating them.

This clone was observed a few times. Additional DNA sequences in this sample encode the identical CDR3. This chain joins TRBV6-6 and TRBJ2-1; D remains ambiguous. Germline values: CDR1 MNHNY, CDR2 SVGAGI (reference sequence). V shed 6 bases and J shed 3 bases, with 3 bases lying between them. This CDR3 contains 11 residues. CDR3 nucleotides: TGTGCCAGCAGCCGCTACAATGAGCAGTTCTTC. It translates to CASSRYNEQFF.

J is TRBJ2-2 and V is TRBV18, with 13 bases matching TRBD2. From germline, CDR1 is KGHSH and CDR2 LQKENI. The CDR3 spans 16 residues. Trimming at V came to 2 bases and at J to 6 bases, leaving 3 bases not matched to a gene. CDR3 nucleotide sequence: TGTGCCAGCTCACCAGGACTAGCGGGAGCGGCCGGGGAGCTGTTTTTT. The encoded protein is CASSPGLAGAAGELFF. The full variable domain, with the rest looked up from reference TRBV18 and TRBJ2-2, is NAGVMQNPRHLVRRRGQEARLRCSPMKGHSHVYWYRQLPEEGLKFMVYLQKENIIDESGMPKERFSAEFPKEGPSILRIQQVVRGDSAAYFCASSPGLAGAAGELFFGEGSRLTVL.

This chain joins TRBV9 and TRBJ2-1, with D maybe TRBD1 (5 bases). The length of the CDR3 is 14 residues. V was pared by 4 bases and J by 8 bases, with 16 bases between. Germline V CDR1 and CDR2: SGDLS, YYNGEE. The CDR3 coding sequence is TGTGCCAGCAGCAGGAGCGACCTAGGGGATGAGCAGTTCTTC. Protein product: CASSRSDLGDEQFF.

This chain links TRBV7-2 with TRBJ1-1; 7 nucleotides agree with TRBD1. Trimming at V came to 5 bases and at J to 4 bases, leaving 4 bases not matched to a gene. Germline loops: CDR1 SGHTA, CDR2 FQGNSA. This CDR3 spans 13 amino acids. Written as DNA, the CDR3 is TGTGCCAGCAGCCGACAGGGCGGCACTGAAGCTTTCTTT. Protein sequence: CASSRQGGTEAFF.

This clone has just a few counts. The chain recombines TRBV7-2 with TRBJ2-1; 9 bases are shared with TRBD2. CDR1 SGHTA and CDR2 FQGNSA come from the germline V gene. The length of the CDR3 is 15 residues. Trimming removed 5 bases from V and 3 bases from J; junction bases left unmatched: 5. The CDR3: CASSPGLAVYNEQFF. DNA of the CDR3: TGTGCCAGCAGCCCGGGACTAGCAGTCTACAATGAGCAGTTCTTC.

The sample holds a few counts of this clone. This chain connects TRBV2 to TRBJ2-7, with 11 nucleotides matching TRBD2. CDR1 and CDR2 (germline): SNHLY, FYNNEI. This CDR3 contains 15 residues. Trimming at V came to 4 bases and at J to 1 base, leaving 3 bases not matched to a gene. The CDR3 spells CASSGLAGGSYEQYF. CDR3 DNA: TGTGCCAGCAGTGGGTTAGCGGGAGGGTCCTACGAGCAGTACTTC.

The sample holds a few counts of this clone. CDR3 residues: CASGLVGREETQYF. The CDR3 DNA reads as TGTGCTAGTGGTTTGGTAGGGAGGGAAGAGACCCAGTACTTC. The rearrangement uses TRBV12-5 and TRBJ2-5, with TRBD2 identical over 7 bases. The CDR3 covers 14 residues. Losses at the gene ends were 0 bases for V and 3 bases for J; bases not matched to a gene: 1. Germline lookup yields CDR1 LGHNT and CDR2 FRNRAP.

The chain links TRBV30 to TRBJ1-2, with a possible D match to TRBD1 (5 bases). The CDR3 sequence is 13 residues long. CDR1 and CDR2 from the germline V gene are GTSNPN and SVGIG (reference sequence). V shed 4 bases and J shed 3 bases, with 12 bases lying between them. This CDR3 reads CAWTVVGDYGYTF. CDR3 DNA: TGTGCCTGGACCGTGGTGGGGGACTATGGCTACACCTTC. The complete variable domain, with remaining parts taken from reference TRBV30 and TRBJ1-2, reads SQTIHQWPATLVQPVGSPLSLECTVEGTSNPNLYWYRQAAGRGLQLLFYSVGIGQISSEVPQNLSASRPQDRQFILSSKKLLLSDSGFYLCAWTVVGDYGYTFGSGTRLTVV.

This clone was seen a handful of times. CDR3 residues: CASSLVNRPGELFF. As DNA, the CDR3 is TGTGCCAGCAGCTTAGTTAACAGACCCGGGGAGCTGTTTTTT. The chain employs TRBV11-2 and TRBJ2-2; D unresolved. CDR1 SGHAT and CDR2 FQNNGV come from the germline V gene. Trimming took off 1 base at V and 6 bases at J, with 9 bases between the two ends. This CDR3 spans 14 amino acids. Complete variable domain (other parts from reference TRBV11-2 and TRBJ2-2): EAGVAQSPRYKIIEKRQSVAFWCNPISGHATLYWYQQILGQGPKLLIQFQNNGVVDDSQLPKDRFSAERLKGVDSTLKIQPAKLEDSAVYLCASSLVNRPGELFFGEGSRLTVL.

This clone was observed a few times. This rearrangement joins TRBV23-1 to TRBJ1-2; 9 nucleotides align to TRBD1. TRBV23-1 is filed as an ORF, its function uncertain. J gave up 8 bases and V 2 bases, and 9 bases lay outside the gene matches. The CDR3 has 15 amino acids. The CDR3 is CASSQNPGTGPGYTF. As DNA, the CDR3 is TGCGCCAGCAGTCAAAACCCCGGGACAGGGCCAGGCTACACCTTC.

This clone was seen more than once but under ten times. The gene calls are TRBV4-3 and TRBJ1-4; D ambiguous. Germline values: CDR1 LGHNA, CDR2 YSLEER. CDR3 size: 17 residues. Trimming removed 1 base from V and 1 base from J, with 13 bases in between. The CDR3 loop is CASSQGRVRETNEKLFF. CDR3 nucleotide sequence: TGCGCCAGCAGCCAAGGGAGGGTTAGGGAAACTAATGAAAAACTGTTTTTT.

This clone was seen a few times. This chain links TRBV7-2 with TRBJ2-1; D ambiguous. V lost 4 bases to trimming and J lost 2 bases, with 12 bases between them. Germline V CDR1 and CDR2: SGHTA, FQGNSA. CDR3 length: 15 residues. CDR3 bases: TGTGCCAGCAGCTCACATCCGGTGACCTACAATGAGCAGTTCTTC. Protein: CASSSHPVTYNEQFF. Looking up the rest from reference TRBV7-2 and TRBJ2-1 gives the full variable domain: GAGVSQSPSNKVTEKGKDVELRCDPISGHTALYWYRQSLGQGLEFLIYFQGNSAPDKSGLPSDRFSAERTGGSVSTLTIQRTQQEDSAVYLCASSSHPVTYNEQFFGPGTRLTVL.

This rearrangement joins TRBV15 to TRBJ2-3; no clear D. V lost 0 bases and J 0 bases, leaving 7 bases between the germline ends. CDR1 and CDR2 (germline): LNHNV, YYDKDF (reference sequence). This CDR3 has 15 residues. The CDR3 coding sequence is TGTGCCACCAGCAGAGATGCGGTGAGCACAGATACGCAGTATTTT. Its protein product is CATSRDAVSTDTQYF.